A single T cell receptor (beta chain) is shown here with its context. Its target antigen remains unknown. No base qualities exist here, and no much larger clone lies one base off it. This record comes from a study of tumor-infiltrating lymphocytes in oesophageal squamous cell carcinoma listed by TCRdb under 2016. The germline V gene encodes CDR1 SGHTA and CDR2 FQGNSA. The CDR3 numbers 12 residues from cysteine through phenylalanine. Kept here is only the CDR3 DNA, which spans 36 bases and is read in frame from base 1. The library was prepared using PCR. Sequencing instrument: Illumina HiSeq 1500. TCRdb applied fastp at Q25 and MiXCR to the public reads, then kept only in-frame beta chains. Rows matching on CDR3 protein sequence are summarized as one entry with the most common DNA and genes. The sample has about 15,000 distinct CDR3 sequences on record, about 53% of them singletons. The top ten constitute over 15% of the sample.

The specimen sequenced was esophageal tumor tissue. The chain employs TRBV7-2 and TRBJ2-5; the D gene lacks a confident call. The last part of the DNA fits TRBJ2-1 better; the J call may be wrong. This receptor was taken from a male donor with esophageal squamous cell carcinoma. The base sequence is TGTGCCAGCAACGGCGGCGGATATGAGCAGTTCTTC. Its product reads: CASNGGGYEQFF.